This paragraph covers one T cell receptor (beta chain) sequence. Its antigen is not known. The data stem from a study of Ad26.COV2.S vaccination and SARS-CoV-2 variants. Study-level results: Vaccine recipients surpassed placebo recipients in spike-specific TCR breadth. Analyses that measured TCR breadth and depth may have underestimated total T cell responses.

Germline values: CDR1 SGHNT, CDR2 YENEEA. CDR3 length: 14 amino acids. Trimming removed 5 bases from V and 5 bases from J, with 14 bases in between. Sequenced by immunoSEQ multiplex PCR; TCRdb stores in-frame clones only, minus some. The sample lists 150,000 to 200,000 clones, around 88% occurring once. This clonotype was obtained from a human donor who had recovered from COVID-19. Sequences were derived from peripheral blood, sampled after recovery from COVID-19. V usage is TRBV11-3 and J usage is TRBJ2-3; D perhaps matches TRBD2 (6 bases). CDR3 amino acids: CASSPSRREDTQYF. The CDR3 region has the DNA TGTGCCAGCAGCCCATCGAGGAGGGAAGATACGCAGTATTTT.